The 6 T cell receptor beta chains in this list originate from one sample, sequenced in a study of T-cell memory formation after mild COVID-19. TCRdb passed the 5' RACE reads through MiXCR, listing each CDR3 protein once. This sample has some 200,000 distinct CDR3 sequences, with around 21% found just once. Source material: PBMCs or a T cell subset sorted from them (not recorded which). These receptors were collected from an adult woman who had mild COVID-19 (a few samples of this study predate the infection). Cell type and time point are not known.

This clonotype was observed a few times. The chain has TRBV9 and TRBJ1-1; no clear D gene. Deletions cut 0 bases from V and 6 bases from J, with 18 bases between. The CDR3 length is 16 residues. Germline-derived CDR1 and CDR2 are SGDLS and YYNGEE. For the CDR3, the DNA is TGTGCCAGCAGCGTAGTAACACAGTACGGATTCGCTGAAGCTTTCTTT. Amino acid sequence: CASSVVTQYGFAEAFF.

The gene calls are TRBV4-1 and TRBJ2-1, with D unclear. Trimming removed 4 bases at V and 6 bases at J, with 13 bases between. The CDR3 has 14 amino acids. The germline V gene encodes CDR1 MGHRA and CDR2 YSYEKL. The DNA of the CDR3 is TGCGCCAGCAGCCCGGGTCCCTCTGCCAATGAGCAGTTCTTC. This translates into CASSPGPSANEQFF.

The chain employs TRBV12-3 or TRBV12-4 and TRBJ2-3; TRBD2 agrees at 8 bases. The CDR3 is 12 residues long. Losses at the gene ends were 6 bases for V and 6 bases for J; bases not matched to a gene: 2. The CDR3 region is CASSWTSDTQYF. The CDR3 DNA sequence: TGTGCCAGCAGCTGGACTAGCGATACGCAGTATTTT.

This clonotype has only a few counts. The chain recombines TRBV5-1 with TRBJ2-3, with 10 bases lining up with TRBD1. The CDR3 is made up of 16 amino acids. With V trimmed by 2 bases and J by 2 bases, 5 bases remained unmatched. The V gene's germline CDR1 is SGHRS and CDR2 YFSETQ. CDR3 coding DNA: TGCGCCAGCAGCTTATCGACAGGGGGCCTCACAGATACGCAGTATTTT. It yields the protein CASSLSTGGLTDTQYF.

The chain has TRBV4-3 and TRBJ2-1, with TRBD2 matching over 11 bases. This CDR3 has 17 residues. Germline CDR1 reads LGHNA; CDR2 reads YSLEER. Losses at the gene ends were 0 bases for V and 3 bases for J; bases not matched to a gene: 4. The DNA for the CDR3 is TGCGCCAGCAGCCAAGATCTTGGGACTAGCGGCTACAATGAGCAGTTCTTC. It yields the protein CASSQDLGTSGYNEQFF.

This CDR3 is CASSEGGGGSGNTIYF. Written as DNA, the CDR3 is TGTGCCAGCAGCGAAGGGGGAGGGGGATCTGGAAACACCATATATTTT. The V and J genes are TRBV9 and TRBJ1-3; tentative D call: TRBD1 (6 bases). Germline CDR1 and CDR2: SGDLS and YYNGEE. The CDR3 contains 16 residues. Trimming cost V 3 bases and J 1 base, with 14 bases left between them.